This T cell receptor beta chain was found in a study of blood T cell repertoires in COVID-19. Turning to the study itself: The study drew acute and convalescent COVID-19 samples from the United States, Italy and Spain. T cells, B-cell-depleted T cells, or PBMCs provided the cDNA or gDNA that served as material.

Germline CDR1 SGHDT, CDR2 YYEEEE. Losses at the gene ends were 0 bases for V and 5 bases for J; bases not matched to a gene: 3. CDR3 length equals 15 residues. Generated by immunoSEQ multiplex PCR, the TCRdb table keeps only in-frame clones and is missing some. The sample has 35,000 to 50,000 clones, 85% to 90% seen once. The clonotype originates from a human donor in a cohort sampled during active COVID-19. The gene calls are TRBV5-6 and TRBJ2-1, with 9 positions matching TRBD2. The material sequenced was peripheral blood. DNA for the CDR3: TGTGCCAGCAGCTTGGGGCTAGCGGGGAACAATGAGCAGTTCTTC. Protein product: CASSLGLAGNNEQFF.